The 8 T cell receptor beta chains given below trace back to one sample, sequenced in a study of CD8+ T cells in alopecia areata. RNA was isolated and reverse transcribed to cDNA, the sequencing template. Here immunoSEQ multiplex PCR was the method, and the copy in TCRdb shows in-frame clones only, minus some. The sample lists about 130,000 clones; 45% to 60% were seen once. This specimen consisted of CD4+ T cells sorted from blood, obtained at week 0. These receptors all come from a human donor with alopecia areata.

The V and J genes are TRBV19 and TRBJ2-7, with D tentatively TRBD2 (5 bases). CDR1 LNHDA and CDR2 SQIVND come from the germline V gene (reference sequence). The V gene lost 4 bases and the J gene lost 4 bases, with 11 bases spanning the gap. The CDR3 runs 13 residues. The CDR3 sequence is CASSTAANYEQYF. CDR3 DNA: TGTGCCAGTAGTACAGCGGCAAATTACGAGCAGTACTTC.

This clone was recorded only once. This chain joins TRBV5-1 and TRBJ2-1, with TRBD2 matching 9 bases. Trimming at V came to 0 bases and at J to 7 bases, leaving 5 bases not matched to a gene. This CDR3 is 15 amino acids long. From germline, CDR1 is SGHRS and CDR2 YFSETQ. The CDR3 DNA is TGCGCCAGCAGCTTGGCAGCGGGGGGAGGGAATGAGCAGTTCTTC. Residues: CASSLAAGGGNEQFF.

The gene calls are TRBV27 and TRBJ1-2; D unclear. The V end lost 5 bases, the J end lost 2 bases, and 9 bases lay between the germline ends. The CDR3 is 13 amino acids. Germline assignment: CDR1 MNHEY and CDR2 SMNVEV (reference sequence). Written as DNA, the CDR3 is TGTGCCAGCAGTCCACAGCGGAACTATGGCTACACCTTC. This translates into CASSPQRNYGYTF.

The chain joins TRBV4-3 to TRBJ2-3; TRBD1 might be the D (6 bases). With 1 base removed from V and 11 bases from J, the gap between germline ends came to 13 bases. The germline V gene has CDR1 LGHNA and CDR2 YSLEER. The CDR3 is 13 amino acids. CDR3 sequence reads: CASSQGGQNVQYF. The CDR3 DNA reads as TGCGCCAGCAGCCAAGGGGGACAAAATGTGCAGTATTTT.

The table lists this clone with a count of one. The chain couples TRBV5-1 to TRBJ2-3; no clear D. V lost 2 bases and J lost 2, with 12 bases in between. CDR3 length equals 15 residues. In germline, CDR1 is SGHRS, CDR2 YFSETQ. The chain's CDR3 is CASSFTGPYTDTQYF. The CDR3 DNA follows: TGCGCCAGCAGCTTCACCGGACCCTACACAGATACGCAGTATTTT. Combining the CDR3 with reference TRBV5-1 and TRBJ2-3 gives the whole variable domain KAGVTQTPRYLIKTRGQQVTLSCSPISGHRSVSWYQQTPGQGLQFLFEYFSETQRNKGNFPGRFSGRQFSNSRSEMNVSTLELGDSALYLCASSFTGPYTDTQYFGPGTRLTVL.

The V and J genes are TRBV14 and TRBJ2-7; D is perhaps TRBD1 (5 bases). This CDR3 has 13 amino acids. From germline, CDR1 is SGHDN and CDR2 FVKESK. V gave up 1 base and J gave up 5 bases, with 9 bases separating them. This CDR3 reads CASSQVRGNEQYF. CDR3 bases: TGTGCCAGCAGCCAAGTAAGGGGCAACGAGCAGTACTTC.

This chain uses TRBV18 with TRBJ1-1; tentatively, D is TRBD1 (5 bases). The CDR3 is 13 residues long. Trimming took off 5 bases at V and 4 bases at J, with 11 bases between the two ends. Germline V CDR1 and CDR2: KGHSH, LQKENI. CDR3 sequence (DNA): TGTGCCAGCTCAACGTCTCAGGGCACTGAAGCTTTCTTT. This codes for CASSTSQGTEAFF.

The CDR3 DNA is TGTGCCAGCAGCTGGGGACTAGCGGCCACAGATACGCAGTATTTT. It translates to CASSWGLAATDTQYF. The chain couples TRBV7-2 to TRBJ2-3; 11 bases match TRBD2. J gave up 2 bases and V 4 bases, and 2 bases lay outside the gene matches. This CDR3 is built from 15 residues. The germline V gene has CDR1 SGHTA and CDR2 FQGNSA.